The source of this T cell receptor (beta chain) is a study of regulatory T cells in long-lasting Graves disease listed by TCRdb under 2021. Looking at the study overall: Antithyroid drugs had been taken for less than 3 months by newly diagnosed Graves' disease patients. Patients with persistent Graves' disease were compared with patients with newly diagnosed Graves' disease using TCR sequencing and RNA sequencing of peripheral blood. TCR sequencing covered around 13 persistent and approximately 20 newly diagnosed Graves' disease patients, around 33 samples in total. The study was conducted in China and was registered as a clinical trial. The full study reports these points: Persistent Graves' disease patients showed lower TCR Shannon entropy and fewer highly expanded clones than newly diagnosed patients, suggesting clonal expansion. TRBV28, TRBJ1-2 and TRBJ2-5 were preferentially used in persistent disease, while TRBV20-1 and TRBJ2-1 were favored in newly diagnosed disease. A larger number of public clonotypes was shared among persistent patients (about 2,700) than among newly diagnosed patients (around 970). Sequencing and analysis were limited to the TCR beta chain. Only peripheral blood was studied, because thyroid tissue, the primary lesion, was inaccessible. The authors noted that the small sample size was a limitation that may lower accuracy.

Explained via the paper, the time point label denotes: newly diagnosed GD, antithyroid drugs for less than 3 months. For both TCR sequencing and RNA sequencing, RNA was extracted from PBMCs in TRIzol. The diagnosis of Graves' disease followed American Thyroid Association guidelines. The patients came from an endocrinology department in Xi'an, China. Each patient gave about 9.1 milliliters of peripheral blood, collected in an EDTA anticoagulant tube. Ficoll Paque Plus density gradient separation was used to isolate PBMCs, and no further T cell sorting was done. An Agilent 2100 Bioanalyzer and agarose gel were used to assess RNA quality, and a NanoDrop 2000 was used to measure RNA concentration. Germline trimming amounts to 11 bases on V and 5 bases on J, with 28 as the count of junction bases outside the gene matches. Via the germline V gene, CDR1 is SGHTA and CDR2 FQGNSA. The CDR3, cysteine through phenylalanine, is 19 amino acids long. The CDR3 DNA has 57 bases and is translated from base 1.

Library method: multiplex PCR. The run used an Illumina HiSeq 4000. To build TCR beta libraries, CDR3 regions were amplified by Arm-PCR using iRepertoire HTBI primers. Gel purification was performed on PCR products prior to sequencing. As for how the authors treated the data: Across samples, approximately 68 TRBV and 14 TRBJ segments were identified and used for gene usage analysis of CDR3 amino acid clonotypes. Filtered high-quality paired reads were merged into contigs using COPE and FqMerger. BLAST was used to align contigs to the IMGT TRBV, TRBD and TRBJ reference genes, and CDR3 was defined following IMGT. Any clonotype with a frequency above 0.1% was classified as a highly expanded clone. Shannon entropy served as the measure of repertoire diversity, while the Gini coefficient captured V-J evenness. Public clonotypes were defined as clonotypes shared by more than one individual. TCRdb ran its own pipeline on the public reads, namely fastp trimming at Q25 and MiXCR clone calling, and kept in-frame beta chains. Under each unique CDR3 protein, matching rows form one entry showing the most common genes and DNA. What appears here as the V and J calls and clone size reflects TCRdb's work, not the paper's. This sample has around 400,000 distinct CDR3 sequences in its table, and 15% to 18% of those were observed once. The ten largest clonotypes hold 22% of the sample.

With regard to this clonotype: Its antigen is not yet known. No base-level quality is on record; no much larger clone is a single base apart.

The specimen comprised peripheral blood mononuclear cells (PBMCs), sampled at new diagnosis, from a patient treated with antithyroid drugs. This sequence was found in a female donor with Graves disease. The V and J genes are TRBV7-2 and TRBJ2-3; the junction holds 7 bases that match TRBD1. The CDR3 protein: CARAVKPQDRQGQGDTQYF. The nucleotides are TGTGCCCGCGCCGTCAAACCACAAGATAGACAGGGTCAGGGAGATACGCAGTATTTT.